The 24 T cell receptor beta chains below were found in one sample sequenced in a study of post-analysis software for immune sequencing data. Carried by the TCR beta cDNA libraries were unique molecular identifiers. MiXCR was run by TCRdb on the PCR reads, yielding one entry per CDR3 protein. The sample shows hundreds of thousands of distinct CDR3 sequences, about 60% of them seen only once. No cognate antigen is known for these TCRs. Broader study findings: Patients used a handful of TRBV segments, including TRBV5-6, TRBV5-1 and TRBV20-1, more often than controls.

The specimen sequenced was blood. These receptors all stem from a girl aged 2 to 9 with multiple sclerosis.

This clonotype was detected a few times. The rearrangement uses TRBV20-1 and TRBJ2-3, with no clear D. Germline-derived CDR1 and CDR2 are DFQATT and SNEGSKA (reference sequence). The CDR3 loop spans 14 amino acids. The V and J ends lost 6 bases and 0 bases respectively, with 13 bases between them. The CDR3 spells CSAHGRVSTDTQYF. The CDR3 DNA reads TGCAGTGCCCACGGAAGGGTTAGCACAGATACGCAGTATTTT.

The V and J genes are TRBV11-2 and TRBJ2-3; weak D call: TRBD2 (6 bases). CDR1 and CDR2 from the germline V gene are SGHAT and FQNNGV. The V gene lost 1 base and the J gene lost 8 bases, with 16 bases spanning the gap. CDR3 length: 15 amino acids. In nucleotides, the CDR3 is TGTGCCAGCAGCTTAGGACGGGACTGGCTATTTACGCAGTATTTT. This gives the protein CASSLGRDWLFTQYF.

The V and J genes are TRBV11-2 and TRBJ2-3; no clear D gene. The CDR3 extends over 12 amino acids. V gave up 3 bases and J gave up 6 bases, with 7 bases separating them. Germline V lookup: CDR1 SGHAT, CDR2 FQNNGV. The CDR3, as DNA: TGTGCCAGCAGCTTCCACTCGGATACGCAGTATTTT. Its protein is CASSFHSDTQYF. The full variable domain, completed using reference TRBV11-2 and TRBJ2-3, is EAGVAQSPRYKIIEKRQSVAFWCNPISGHATLYWYQQILGQGPKLLIQFQNNGVVDDSQLPKDRFSAERLKGVDSTLKIQPAKLEDSAVYLCASSFHSDTQYFGPGTRLTVL.

DNA of the CDR3: TGCGCCAGCAGCCAAGACTGGGGCTACACCTTC. Its protein is CASSQDWGYTF. The chain is built from TRBV4-1 and TRBJ1-2; no clear D gene. Between the trimmed V and J ends, which lost 0 bases and 8 bases, there was a span of 4 bases. The CDR3 has 11 amino acids. Germline V gene sequence: CDR1 MGHRA, CDR2 YSYEKL.

This chain links TRBV29-1 with TRBJ1-2; no definite D call. CDR1 and CDR2 from the germline V gene are SQVTM and ANQGSEA. The CDR3 sequence is 13 residues long. Trimming removed 4 bases at V and 4 bases at J, with 13 bases between. The CDR3 here is CSVASLISYGYTF. CDR3 bases: TGCAGCGTTGCCTCCCTGATTTCCTATGGCTACACCTTC.

The chain employs TRBV6-5 and TRBJ1-1; no definite D call. This CDR3 is built from 14 residues. In germline, CDR1 is MNHEY, CDR2 SVGAGI. V was cut by 7 bases and J by 3 bases, with 15 bases left in between. DNA for the CDR3: TGTGCCAGCACCTCATTAGTACATTACACTGAAGCTTTCTTT. Protein: CASTSLVHYTEAFF.

The V gene is TRBV10-3, the J gene TRBJ1-1; 10 positions match TRBD1. This CDR3 region has 18 residues. J lost 3 bases, V lost 6 bases, and 16 bases had no gene match. Germline CDR1 ENHRY, CDR2 SYGVKD. The CDR3 is CAISHRPGQGTLDTEAFF. CDR3 in DNA: TGTGCCATCAGCCACCGACCGGGACAGGGGACGCTCGACACTGAAGCTTTCTTT.

The rearrangement links TRBV20-1 to TRBJ2-4, with D uncertain. Judging by the DNA end, TRBJ2-7 fits better; the J call may be wrong. This CDR3 contains 13 residues. CDR1 is DFQATT and CDR2 is SNEGSKA in the germline V gene (reference sequence). CDR3 sequence (DNA): TGCAGTGCTAGAGCGGGCAAAATCTACGAGCAGTACTTC. Translation gives CSARAGKIYEQYF.

The chain has TRBV12-3 or TRBV12-4 and TRBJ1-1; no firm D call. V lost 7 bases and J lost 4, with 16 bases in between. CDR3 size: 14 residues. The CDR3 DNA follows: TGTGCCAGCACCCTAAGGGAGACAAGCACTGAAGCTTTCTTT. Amino acid sequence: CASTLRETSTEAFF.

This clonotype was counted between two and nine times. This sequence joins TRBV20-1 and TRBJ2-5, with 7 positions matching TRBD2. The J call may be in error: the DNA end matches TRBJ2-7 better. The length of the CDR3 is 14 residues. The germline V gene encodes CDR1 DFQATT and CDR2 SNEGSKA (reference sequence). The CDR3 DNA reads as TGCAGTGCTAGAGACGCCTCTGGGGGGGACGAGCAGTACTTC. Translated: CSARDASGGDEQYF.

This chain connects TRBV11-2 to TRBJ2-5; TRBD1 is a possible D gene (6 bases). CDR1 and CDR2 (germline): SGHAT, FQNNGV. V lost 6 bases and J 4 bases, leaving 21 bases between the germline ends. The CDR3 runs to 16 residues. The CDR3 loop reads CASSPYGLQGRETQYF. CDR3 nucleotide sequence: TGTGCCAGCAGTCCCTACGGGCTACAGGGTCGAGAGACCCAGTACTTC.

This clonotype was detected once. The chain recombines TRBV4-2 with TRBJ2-6; D unresolved. Germline V lookup: CDR1 LGHNA, CDR2 YNFKEQ. This CDR3 region has 18 residues. V was pared by 0 bases and J by 1 base, with 13 bases between. The CDR3: CASSQDSGLESGANVLTF. As DNA, the CDR3 is TGTGCCAGCAGCCAAGATTCGGGTCTAGAGTCTGGGGCCAACGTCCTGACTTTC.

V is TRBV27 and J is TRBJ1-4; a weak D match, TRBD1 (6 bases). CDR1 is MNHEY, CDR2 SMNVEV, per germline (reference sequence). The CDR3 has 15 amino acids. V lost 5 bases and J lost 7, with 17 bases in between. DNA of the CDR3: TGTGCCAGCAGTCCCCAACAGGGAGGGGGTGAAAAACTGTTTTTT. It codes for CASSPQQGGGEKLFF.

This clonotype was detected many times. The chain employs TRBV29-1 and TRBJ2-7; 8 bases map to TRBD1. CDR3 length: 12 amino acids. From germline, CDR1 is SQVTM and CDR2 ANQGSEA. The CDR3 loop is CTRGTGGYEQYF. Written as DNA, the CDR3 is TGCACGCGCGGGACAGGCGGTTACGAGCAGTACTTC.

J is TRBJ1-2 and V is TRBV7-2; D remains ambiguous. The CDR3 has 13 residues. V lost 1 base, J lost 4 bases, and 7 bases lay in between. Germline V gives CDR1 SGHTA, CDR2 FQGNSA. The CDR3 is CASSLGHGYGYTF. CDR3 nucleotides: TGTGCCAGCAGCTTAGGACATGGCTATGGCTACACCTTC.

This rearrangement joins TRBV29-1 to TRBJ2-2; 7 nucleotides agree with TRBD2. Germline CDR1 SQVTM, CDR2 ANQGSEA. The CDR3 has 13 amino acids. The ends lost 6 bases at V and 3 bases at J; junction bases unmatched: 4. The CDR3 loop is CSVRTRDTGELFF. The CDR3 DNA reads as TGCAGCGTGCGGACTAGAGACACCGGGGAGCTGTTTTTT.

This clonotype showed up just a few times. The chain uses TRBV27 and TRBJ2-7, with TRBD2 identical over 15 bases. Germline V gives CDR1 MNHEY, CDR2 SMNVEV (reference sequence). Unmatched junction bases numbered 7, after V lost 6 bases and J lost 4 bases. This CDR3 comprises 16 residues. DNA of the CDR3: TGTGCCAGCAGCCGAAGGGGACTAGCGGGAGGATACGAGCAGTACTTC. Its translation is CASSRRGLAGGYEQYF.

J is TRBJ1-2 and V is TRBV29-1; D gene uncertain. The germline V and J ends were trimmed by 4 bases and 8 bases, with 11 bases remaining between them. Germline V gene sequence: CDR1 SQVTM, CDR2 ANQGSEA. This CDR3 spans 11 amino acids. This CDR3 is CSVGRMEGYTF. The CDR3 nucleotides are TGCAGCGTTGGAAGAATGGAGGGCTACACCTTC.

This rearrangement joins TRBV6-6 to TRBJ1-5; D not certain. Germline values: CDR1 MNHNY, CDR2 SVGAGI (reference sequence). Trimming cost V 8 bases and J 0 bases, with 8 bases left between them. This CDR3 is 13 amino acids long. The CDR3 is CASRLASNQPQHF. CDR3 coding DNA: TGTGCCAGCCGTTTGGCTAGCAATCAGCCCCAGCATTTT.

This clonotype was seen many times. The V and J genes are TRBV6-5 and TRBJ2-1; 7 bases are a match to TRBD2. The ends lost 6 bases at V and 4 bases at J; junction bases unmatched: 9. The CDR3 is made up of 15 amino acids. Germline V lookup: CDR1 MNHEY, CDR2 SVGAGI. The DNA of the CDR3 is TGTGCCAGCAGCCCGTTGGGGCGGGGGTACAATGAGCAGTTCTTC. This translates into CASSPLGRGYNEQFF.

This chain links TRBV20-1 with TRBJ2-3, with 7 bases aligning to TRBD2. The CDR3 consists of 13 residues. The trim removed 6 bases at V and 2 bases at J, leaving 5 bases unmatched. Per germline, CDR1 DFQATT and CDR2 SNEGSKA (reference sequence). CDR3 in DNA: TGCAGTGCGGCCGGGACTAACACAGATACGCAGTATTTT. This translates into CSAAGTNTDTQYF.

In its sample, this clonotype was seen a few times. The rearrangement joins TRBV7-8 to TRBJ2-1, with D tentatively TRBD2 (5 bases). This CDR3 has 16 residues. Deletions cut 5 bases from V and 0 bases from J, with 14 bases between. Germline V CDR1 and CDR2: SGHVS, FQNEAQ. As DNA, the CDR3 is TGTGCCAGCAGCCCAAACGGCGGAGGCTCCTACAATGAGCAGTTCTTC. Encoded protein: CASSPNGGGSYNEQFF.

A word on this clonotype: At one end, the junction sequence differs from germline, possibly due to a read error. This rearrangement joins TRBV6-2 or TRBV6-3 to TRBJ2-2, with D maybe TRBD2 (5 bases). The CDR3 spans 16 residues. Germline CDR1 is MNHEY and CDR2 is SVGEGT. Here the CDR3 reads CASSYALAPNTGERFF. The CDR3 nucleotides are TGTGCCAGCAGTTACGCGCTGGCCCCGAACACCGGGGAGCGGTTTTTT.

The chain couples TRBV5-1 to TRBJ2-1; 11 bases fit TRBD2. The germline CDR1 and CDR2 sequences are SGHRS and YFSETQ. The CDR3 loop spans 19 amino acids. After removal of 1 base from V and 4 bases from J, the junction contained 13 bases not matched to a gene. The CDR3 DNA follows: TGCGCCAGCAGCTTGATAATTACTAGCGGGGGACCCCCGTACAATGAGCAGTTCTTC. Its protein product is CASSLIITSGGPPYNEQFF.